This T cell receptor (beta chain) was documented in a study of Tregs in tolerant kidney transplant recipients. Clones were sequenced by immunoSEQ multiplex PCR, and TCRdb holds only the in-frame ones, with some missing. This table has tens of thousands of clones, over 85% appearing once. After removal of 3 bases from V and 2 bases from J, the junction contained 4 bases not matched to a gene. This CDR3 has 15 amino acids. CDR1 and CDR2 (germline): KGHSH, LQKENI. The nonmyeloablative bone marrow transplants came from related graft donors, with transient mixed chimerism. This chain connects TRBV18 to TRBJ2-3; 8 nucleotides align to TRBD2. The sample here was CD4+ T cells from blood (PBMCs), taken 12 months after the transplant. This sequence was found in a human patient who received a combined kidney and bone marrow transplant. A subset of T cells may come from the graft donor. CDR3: CASSPKAGVTDTQYF. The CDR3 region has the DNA TGTGCCAGCTCACCGAAAGCGGGGGTCACAGATACGCAGTATTTT.